The source of this TCR beta chain is a study of long-term antiretroviral therapy in people with HIV. Study summary: It was about a decade before the 2015 immediate-ART recommendation that the earliest samples were taken.

A note on this clone: Its specificity is not known.

Study-wide findings and caveats: Pre-ART clonal expansions dominated every time point's repertoire. Collection of the blood, which took place between about 2003 and 2017, possibly occurred under older ART regimens.

Investigators performed immunoSEQ version v3.0 at survey level. Sequencing aimed at 40,000-50,000 T-cell genomes per sample. Using immunoSEQ multiplex PCR, the repertoire was profiled, and TCRdb retains in-frame clones only, with some absent. The sample carries roughly 25,000 clones, about 80% recorded once. Germline V gene data show CDR1 as MGHRA and CDR2 as YSYEKL. The CDR3 has 15 amino acids. The V gene end was trimmed by 3 bases and the J gene end by 4 bases; junction bases not matched to a gene: 7. The J gene is TRBJ2-3, the V gene TRBV4-1; TRBD1 agrees at 7 bases. The sequence came from a man aged 25 to 45 with HIV. The source was unsorted PBMCs, collected 0.7 years before starting antiretroviral therapy. The CDR3 region has the DNA TGCGCCAGCAGCCAGGTTGACAGGGACGCAGATACGCAGTATTTT. Translating gives CASSQVDRDADTQYF.